The TCR beta chain under discussion was sequenced for a study of blood T cell repertoires in COVID-19 (dated by TCRdb to 2020 to 2021). Study-wide context: The collaborator samples originated in the United States, Italy and Spain and spanned the acute and convalescent phases of COVID-19. The material from the prospective study consisted of cDNA or gDNA derived from T cells, B-cell-depleted T cells, or PBMCs. The dataset comprised deeply sampled blood TCRbeta repertoires from subjects exposed to, actively infected with, or recovered from COVID-19. A freely available public database, intended as a resource for researchers studying the immune response to SARS-CoV-2, is where the repertoires were released. Samples were obtained from the ongoing ImmuneRACE study (first 160 participants) and from about 1,300 subjects provided by 6 global collaborators. Sample metadata almost always included a de-identified subject ID, COVID-19 status, age in years and sex. Where HLA class I and class II types were available, the types were taken from metadata supplied by the sample provider, not from assay-based typing.

On this clone: What antigen it recognizes has not been identified. Base qualities were left out, and no much larger clone turns up one base away.

Study-wide conclusions, independent of this receptor: How much clinical and demographic metadata was included differed by source and by participant, and the metadata was provided uncurated.

The collaborating institutions used their own protocols to collect whole blood in K2EDTA tubes. For TCRbeta analysis, collaborators shipped samples as frozen whole blood, isolated PBMCs, or DNA extracted from either of those sample types. The immunoSEQ Assay, a bias-controlled multiplex PCR, was used to amplify TCRbeta CDR3 regions from genomic DNA. Per the source publication's procedure: Nucleated cell counts per sample were estimated from amplification of reference gene primers within the assay. Sequence reads were collapsed and filtered to measure the absolute abundance of every unique TCRbeta CDR3 rearrangement. For each sample, productive Simpson clonality was calculated as the square root of Simpson's diversity index across productive rearrangements. TCRdb carries this immuneACCESS record with in-frame sequences only. Its versions omit some clonotypes, under half of them owing to an unresolved V gene in the studies checked, with the rest unexplained. Clone size and V and J calls were adopted from that table, with D and trimming inferred from the DNA. Across this sample there are 150,000 or so clones, with approximately 90% seen only once. The ten largest account for over 4.5% of the sample.

The germline V gene (reference sequence) supplies CDR1 LGHDT and CDR2 YNNKEL. CDR3 length: 15 amino acids, cysteine to phenylalanine. Just CDR3 DNA is preserved here, 45 bases in frame from base 1. Trimming costs V 0 bases and J 8 bases, and their ends lie 16 bases apart. This receptor was identified in a human donor in a cohort sampled during active COVID-19. The rearranged chain carries TRBV3-1 (or the pseudogene TRBV3-2) and TRBJ1-2, and the D gene may be TRBD1, 6 bases matching. Sequencing used peripheral blood. The CDR3 loop reads CASSQDAGGGYGYTF. The nucleotide sequence reads as follows: TGTGCCAGCAGCCAAGATGCGGGGGGCGGATACGGCTACACCTTC.